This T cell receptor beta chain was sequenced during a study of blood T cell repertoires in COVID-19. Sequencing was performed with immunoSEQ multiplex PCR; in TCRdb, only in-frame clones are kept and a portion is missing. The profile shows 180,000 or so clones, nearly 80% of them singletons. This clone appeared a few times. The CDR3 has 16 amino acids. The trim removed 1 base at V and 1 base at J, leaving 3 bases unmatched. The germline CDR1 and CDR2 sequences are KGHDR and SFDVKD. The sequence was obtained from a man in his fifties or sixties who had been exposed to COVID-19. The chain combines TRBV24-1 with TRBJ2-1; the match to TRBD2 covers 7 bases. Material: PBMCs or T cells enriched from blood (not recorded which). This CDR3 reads CATSDFQGGSYNEQFF. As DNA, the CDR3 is TGTGCCACCAGTGATTTTCAGGGAGGGTCCTACAATGAGCAGTTCTTC.